This T cell receptor (beta chain) was observed in a study of T cell changes during pregnancy in multiple sclerosis. With V trimmed by 4 bases and J by 4 bases, 4 bases remained unmatched. The length of the CDR3 is 14 residues. Germline assignment: CDR1 MNHNS and CDR2 SASEGT. Repertoires were generated with immunoSEQ multiplex PCR, while TCRdb's copy carries only in-frame clones and drops some. The sample yields 100,000 to 140,000 clones, 85% to 95% seen once. The chain has TRBV6-1 and TRBJ2-1; 7 bases line up with TRBD1. This TCR came from a female donor in good health, enrolled as a control in a pregnancy study. The sequences come from peripheral blood, collected in the third trimester of pregnancy. The CDR3 bases are TGTGCCAGCAGTGCCCGGGGACAGTACAATGAGCAGTTCTTC. Encoded protein: CASSARGQYNEQFF.